These 25 T cell receptor beta chains were all obtained from the same sample, sequenced in a study of blood T cell repertoires in COVID-19 (dated by TCRdb to 2018 to 2021). Library creation used the immunoSEQ multiplex PCR assay. In its TCRdb copy, this immuneACCESS table keeps in-frame sequences only and misses some clones. Where compared with another copy, unresolved V genes explain less than half of these, and the others have no known cause. This sample has about 180,000 clones in its table, and approximately 90% of those were observed once. The ten top clones hold 3.5% to 5% of the sample. Source material: peripheral blood. These receptors were collected from a woman in her thirties with acute or convalescent COVID-19.

This clone is a singleton in its sample. The chain uses TRBV19 and TRBJ1-1; D is ambiguous. The CDR3 extends over 14 amino acids. Germline CDR1 LNHDA, CDR2 SQIVND (reference sequence). V lost 3 bases to trimming and J lost 0 bases, with 8 bases between them. CDR3 residues: CASSMGRMNTEAFF. CDR3 nucleotides: TGTGCCAGTAGTATGGGGAGGATGAACACTGAAGCTTTCTTT.

J is TRBJ2-1 and V is TRBV11-3, with D perhaps matching TRBD2 (6 bases). With 4 bases removed from V and 7 bases from J, the gap between germline ends came to 14 bases. The germline V gene has CDR1 SGHNT and CDR2 YENEEA. The CDR3 is 14 residues long. CDR3 protein: CASSSSLAGNEQFF. CDR3 nucleotides: TGTGCCAGCAGCTCATCACTAGCCGGGAATGAGCAGTTCTTC.

This clone has more than one count but fewer than ten. The CDR3 is CAREDRRRFYEQYF. The CDR3 coding sequence is TGTGCCAGGGAGGACAGGAGAAGGTTCTACGAGCAGTACTTC. The rearrangement joins TRBV27 to TRBJ2-7; TRBD1 agrees at 7 bases. The V and J ends lost 9 bases and 3 bases, in that order; junction bases with no gene match: 11. CDR1 MNHEY and CDR2 SMNVEV come from the germline V gene (reference sequence). This CDR3 spans 14 amino acids.

The V and J genes are TRBV5-6 and TRBJ2-1, with a tentative D call TRBD2 (6 bases). V was pared by 3 bases and J by 7 bases, with 14 bases between. Germline CDR1 is SGHDT and CDR2 is YYEEEE. The length of the CDR3 is 14 residues. CDR3 bases: TGTGCCAGCAGCTCCGGAGGGCCGGGGAATGAGCAGTTCTTC. Protein product: CASSSGGPGNEQFF.

The chain joins TRBV30 to TRBJ1-2; D unclear. The germline V gene has CDR1 GTSNPN and CDR2 SVGIG (reference sequence). The CDR3 has 14 residues. V lost 3 bases to trimming and J lost 8 bases, with 19 bases between them. The CDR3 nucleotides are TGTGCCTGGAGGTCGGGGATAAGCTCTTTGGGCTACACCTTC. Its translation: CAWRSGISSLGYTF. The variable domain in full, with the rest retrieved from reference TRBV30 and TRBJ1-2, is SQTIHQWPATLVQPVGSPLSLECTVEGTSNPNLYWYRQAAGRGLQLLFYSVGIGQISSEVPQNLSASRPQDRQFILSSKKLLLSDSGFYLCAWRSGISSLGYTFGSGTRLTVV.

V usage is TRBV5-5 and J usage is TRBJ1-2; D unresolved. V was cut by 1 base and J by 3 bases, with 7 bases left in between. The CDR3 loop spans 13 amino acids. In germline, CDR1 is SGHKS, CDR2 YYEKEE (reference sequence). CDR3 DNA sequence: TGTGCCAGCAGCTTGCTAGCTGACTATGGCTACACCTTC. This encodes CASSLLADYGYTF.

This chain connects TRBV2 to TRBJ1-5, with D uncertain. V shed 1 base and J shed 0 bases, with 4 bases lying between them. This CDR3 has 14 residues. CDR1 SNHLY and CDR2 FYNNEI come from the germline V gene. The CDR3 DNA sequence: TGTGCCAGCAGTGAAGGTTATAGCAATCAGCCCCAGCATTTT. The encoded protein is CASSEGYSNQPQHF.

The chain links TRBV28 to TRBJ1-1; D is possibly TRBD1 (6 bases). The germline gives CDR1 MDHEN, CDR2 SYDVKM. V lost 8 bases, J lost 10 bases, and 29 bases lay in between. The CDR3 runs 16 residues. The CDR3 DNA is TGTGCCAGCTTCCTACCGGCGGGGGCAGGGAACGCACGAGCTTTCTTT. Amino acid sequence: CASFLPAGAGNARAFF.

The chain joins TRBV10-2 to TRBJ2-7; tentatively, D is TRBD1 (5 bases). Germline V gene data show CDR1 as WSHSY and CDR2 as SAAADI. The CDR3 runs 12 residues. The V and J ends lost 6 bases and 3 bases respectively, with 9 bases between them. CDR3 coding DNA: TGCGCCAGCAGGACAGCCCACTACGAGCAGTACTTC. Amino acid sequence: CASRTAHYEQYF.

This clone was counted once. The chain links TRBV24-1 to TRBJ2-1, with a tentative D call TRBD1 (6 bases). The germline CDR1 and CDR2 sequences are KGHDR and SFDVKD. CDR3 size: 13 residues. Trimming cost V 4 bases and J 10 bases, with 13 bases left between them. CDR3 loop: CATSDLGAREQFF. For the CDR3, the DNA is TGTGCCACCAGTGACTTGGGGGCGCGGGAGCAGTTCTTC.

This clone was found once. V gene TRBV5-1 combines with J gene TRBJ1-6; D perhaps matches TRBD1 (6 bases). V shed 3 bases and J shed 6 bases, with 10 bases lying between them. Germline values: CDR1 SGHRS, CDR2 YFSETQ. The CDR3 is made up of 14 amino acids. The CDR3 coding sequence is TGCGCCAGCAGCTCGGGGGGCCTTAATTCACCCCTCCACTTT. It translates to CASSSGGLNSPLHF.

V gene TRBV11-3 combines with J gene TRBJ1-2, with D hard to call. V lost 8 bases and J lost 0, with 10 bases in between. Germline V gene sequence: CDR1 SGHNT, CDR2 YENEEA. This CDR3 has 13 residues. CDR3 coding DNA: TGTGCCAGCTCCTTAGCGTCTAACTATGGCTACACCTTC. It encodes CASSLASNYGYTF. Drawing the rest from reference TRBV11-3 and TRBJ1-2, the complete variable domain is EAGVVQSPRYKIIEKKQPVAFWCNPISGHNTLYWYLQNLGQGPELLIRYENEEAVDDSQLPKDRFSAERLKGVDSTLKIQPAELGDSAVYLCASSLASNYGYTFGSGTRLTVV.

V usage is TRBV19 and J usage is TRBJ2-3, with no clear D. V lost 6 bases to trimming and J lost 2 bases, with 12 bases between them. The germline CDR1 and CDR2 sequences are LNHDA and SQIVND (reference sequence). This CDR3 is built from 14 residues. The CDR3 is CASSMRPYTDTQYF. DNA of the CDR3: TGTGCCAGTAGCATGAGGCCTTACACAGATACGCAGTATTTT.

The genes are TRBV28 and TRBJ2-5, with unresolved D. Germline CDR1 and CDR2: MDHEN and SYDVKM. The CDR3 covers 13 residues. Trimming pared 6 bases from V and 2 bases from J, leaving 10 bases between. CDR3 nucleotides: TGTGCCAGCAGCCTCGGGTGGCAAGAGACCCAGTACTTC. Translating it yields CASSLGWQETQYF.

The CDR3 sequence is CATWTSGTTDTQYF. Written as DNA, the CDR3 is TGTGCCACTTGGACTAGCGGGACCACAGATACGCAGTATTTT. The V call is TRBV19, the J call TRBJ2-3; 12 nucleotides line up with TRBD2. Losses at the gene ends were 10 bases for V and 2 bases for J; bases not matched to a gene: 4. CDR1 and CDR2 from the germline V gene are LNHDA and SQIVND (reference sequence). The CDR3 loop spans 14 amino acids. Full variable domain (missing parts from reference TRBV19 and TRBJ2-3): DGGITQSPKYLFRKEGQNVTLSCEQNLNHDAMYWYRQDPGQGLRLIYYSQIVNDFQKGDIAEGYSVSREKKESFPLTVTSAQKNPTAFYLCATWTSGTTDTQYFGPGTRLTVL.

The CDR3 bases are TGCAGCGTTGAAGGGACTAGCGGGAGCTACGAGCAGTACTTC. Translated: CSVEGTSGSYEQYF. V and J are TRBV29-1 and TRBJ2-7; 13 bases are a match to TRBD2. There are 14 residues in the CDR3. V lost 1 base and J lost 3; bases outside the gene matches: 0. Germline values: CDR1 SQVTM, CDR2 ANQGSEA.

In its sample, this clone was seen once. This rearrangement joins TRBV2 to TRBJ1-6, with D unresolved. V gave up 5 bases and J gave up 10 bases, with 15 bases separating them. This CDR3 comprises 14 residues. The germline gives CDR1 SNHLY, CDR2 FYNNEI. Here the CDR3 reads CASSLLGVESPLHF. The DNA for the CDR3 is TGTGCCAGCAGTCTCCTCGGTGTGGAGTCACCCCTCCACTTT.

The gene calls are TRBV28 and TRBJ2-7; D possibly corresponds to TRBD1 (5 bases). The V end lost 5 bases, the J end lost 7 bases, and 12 bases lay between the germline ends. This CDR3 contains 12 residues. CDR1 and CDR2 (germline): MDHEN, SYDVKM. In nucleotides, the CDR3 is TGTGCCAGCAGTCCAGGGTTGGGAGAGCAGTACTTC. Translated: CASSPGLGEQYF.

This sequence joins TRBV13 and TRBJ2-1; TRBD2 might be the D (6 bases). Trimming pared 3 bases from V and 8 bases from J, leaving 11 bases between. The CDR3 consists of 13 residues. Germline CDR1 and CDR2: PRHDT and FYEKMQ (reference sequence). CDR3 coding DNA: TGTGCCAGCAGCTTGTGGGGAGGCGATGAGCAGTTCTTC. Translating gives CASSLWGGDEQFF.

The DNA for the CDR3 is TGTGCCAGCAGCGCAGGACTAGCGGGAGTTGGGGAGCAGTTCTTC. Translation: CASSAGLAGVGEQFF. V usage is TRBV11-2 and J usage is TRBJ2-1; 13 positions agree with TRBD2. CDR3 length: 15 amino acids. The germline V gene encodes CDR1 SGHAT and CDR2 FQNNGV. The ends lost 5 bases at V and 10 bases at J; junction bases unmatched: 8.

This sequence joins TRBV24-1 and TRBJ2-1, with D hard to call. The CDR3 covers 13 residues. Trimming removed 4 bases at V and 8 bases at J, with 11 bases between. Germline values: CDR1 KGHDR, CDR2 SFDVKD. CDR3 DNA sequence: TGTGCCACCAGTGACCCCCCTTTTTATGAGCAGTTCTTC. Encoded protein: CATSDPPFYEQFF.

V usage is TRBV5-1 and J usage is TRBJ2-5, with 10 bases that match TRBD1. Germline trimming cut 6 bases from V and 5 bases from J; bases unmatched to any gene: 10. The CDR3 covers 15 residues. Germline V gene lookup returns CDR1 SGHRS and CDR2 YFSETQ. Here the CDR3 DNA reads TGCGCCAGCAACATGGGGGGGACAGGGGCGGAGACCCAGTACTTC. Amino acids: CASNMGGTGAETQYF.

The chain recombines TRBV7-9 with TRBJ2-2, with TRBD1 as a possible D gene (6 bases). From germline, CDR1 is SEHNR and CDR2 FQNEAQ (reference sequence). This CDR3 has 14 amino acids. Deletions cut 3 bases from V and 7 bases from J, with 12 bases between. CDR3 residues: CASSLGQGFGELFF. The CDR3 nucleotides are TGTGCCAGCAGCTTGGGTCAGGGGTTCGGGGAGCTGTTTTTT.

The rearrangement joins TRBV5-1 to TRBJ1-5; D possibly corresponds to TRBD1 (6 bases). CDR1 is SGHRS, CDR2 YFSETQ, per germline. The length of the CDR3 is 14 residues. With 4 bases removed from V and 1 base from J, the gap between germline ends came to 9 bases. CDR3 loop: CASSPTGSNQPQHF. Here the CDR3 DNA reads TGCGCCAGCAGCCCGACAGGCAGCAATCAGCCCCAGCATTTT.

The chain couples TRBV5-4 to TRBJ2-7; 14 nucleotides agree with TRBD2. Germline lookup yields CDR1 SGHNT and CDR2 YYREEE (reference sequence). The CDR3 runs to 15 residues. V shed 4 bases, J shed 9 bases, and the junction held 9 bases outside the gene matches. CDR3 bases: TGTGCCAGCAGCCCTAAAGGGACTAGCGGGAGTCGGCAGTACTTC. Its protein is CASSPKGTSGSRQYF.